The 10 T cell receptor beta chains below were found in one sample sequenced in a study of blood T cell repertoires in COVID-19. Here immunoSEQ multiplex PCR was the method, and the copy in TCRdb shows in-frame clones only, minus some. The table lists 220,000 or so clones, roughly 84% of them singletons, with around 3% in the top ten. The sample consisted of peripheral blood. The receptors were gathered from a woman in her twenties or thirties who had recovered from COVID-19.

V is TRBV4-1 and J is TRBJ1-5; D is uncertain. Germline V gene data show CDR1 as MGHRA and CDR2 as YSYEKL. The CDR3 contains 17 residues. With 1 base removed from V and 2 bases from J, the gap between germline ends came to 15 bases. CDR3 sequence reads: CASSQGPSGFGNQPQHF. The CDR3 DNA sequence: TGCGCCAGCAGCCAAGGTCCTTCGGGGTTTGGCAATCAGCCCCAGCATTTT.

The gene calls are TRBV2 and TRBJ2-7, with 7 bases fitting TRBD1. The CDR3 has 13 amino acids. CDR1 is SNHLY and CDR2 is FYNNEI in the germline V gene. Trimming took 4 bases from V and 3 from J; bases not matched to a gene: 3. The chain's CDR3 is CASSVWDSYEQYF. The CDR3 region has the DNA TGTGCCAGCAGTGTGTGGGACAGCTACGAGCAGTACTTC.

This clone is a singleton in its sample. The chain couples TRBV28 to TRBJ2-7; perhaps TRBD1 as D (6 bases). CDR1 is MDHEN, CDR2 SYDVKM, per germline. The CDR3 spans 14 residues. The V gene lost 8 bases and the J gene lost 5 bases, with 19 bases spanning the gap. The CDR3 bases are TGTGCCAGCTCCTGGGCAGGGGTAACCCACGAGCAGTACTTC. Translated: CASSWAGVTHEQYF.

This clone was detected a few times. The chain carries TRBV9 and TRBJ2-2; 7 nucleotides match TRBD1. There are 14 residues in the CDR3. V shed 6 bases, J shed 0 bases, and the junction held 2 bases outside the gene matches. Germline V gene lookup returns CDR1 SGDLS and CDR2 YYNGEE. The CDR3 bases are TGTGCCAGCACGGACAGGCCGAACACCGGGGAGCTGTTTTTT. Translated: CASTDRPNTGELFF.

The chain carries TRBV6-1 and TRBJ1-6; 7 bases are shared with TRBD1. The germline V gene has CDR1 MNHNS and CDR2 SASEGT. The V gene end was trimmed by 1 base and the J gene end by 7 bases; junction bases not matched to a gene: 4. This CDR3 is 15 amino acids long. The CDR3 loop reads CASSEGTGLNSPLHF. The CDR3 coding sequence is TGTGCCAGCAGTGAAGGGACAGGACTGAATTCACCCCTCCACTTT.

This CDR3 reads CATSSRRALTDTQYF. Here the CDR3 DNA reads TGTGCCACCAGCAGCCGGAGGGCCCTAACAGATACGCAGTATTTT. The chain links TRBV15 to TRBJ2-3; TRBD2 might be the D (6 bases). Germline loops: CDR1 LNHNV, CDR2 YYDKDF (reference sequence). V was pared by 3 bases and J by 3 bases, with 13 bases between. The CDR3 length is 15 residues.

V usage is TRBV10-3 and J usage is TRBJ2-2, with TRBD2 matching over 14 bases. Germline trimming cut 5 bases from V and 5 bases from J; bases unmatched to any gene: 10. Germline loops: CDR1 ENHRY, CDR2 SYGVKD. The CDR3 is 18 residues long. The CDR3 spells CAISYPGLAGEGTGELFF. The CDR3 region has the DNA TGTGCCATCAGTTACCCGGGACTAGCGGGAGAGGGAACCGGGGAGCTGTTTTTT.

This clone was counted only a few times. This chain joins TRBV5-1 and TRBJ1-6, with D maybe TRBD1 (5 bases). The germline CDR1 and CDR2 sequences are SGHRS and YFSETQ. V was cut by 1 base and J by 7 bases, with 12 bases left in between. This CDR3 has 15 amino acids. The DNA for the CDR3 is TGCGCCAGCAGCTTGCAGGGAACGAGGAATTCACCCCTCCACTTT. Its translation is CASSLQGTRNSPLHF.

This clone appeared a single time. The chain couples TRBV25-1 to TRBJ1-1; weak D call: TRBD1 (6 bases). The CDR3 is made up of 15 amino acids. Trimming removed 3 bases from V and 1 base from J, with 12 bases in between. Per germline, CDR1 MGHDK and CDR2 SYGVNS. CDR3 DNA sequence: TGTGCCAGCAGTGAGGTGGGGGCCGGGAACACTGAAGCTTTCTTT. The encoded protein is CASSEVGAGNTEAFF.

The chain is built from TRBV6-5 and TRBJ1-1; TRBD1 is a possible D gene (5 bases). V was trimmed by 0 bases and J by 0 bases, leaving 8 bases between them. The CDR3 has 15 amino acids. Germline CDR1 and CDR2: MNHEY and SVGAGI. CDR3 bases: TGTGCCAGCAGTTACTCTCGACAGATGAACACTGAAGCTTTCTTT. It specifies CASSYSRQMNTEAFF.